The entry below describes one T cell receptor beta chain. The antigen is undetermined. Only in-frame clones appear in the TCRdb table, and some are missing; sequencing was by immunoSEQ multiplex PCR. The data contain 100,000 or so clones, 80% to 95% of them seen just once; the ten biggest clones take up less than 1.5%. This specimen belongs to a study of graft-versus-host responses after intestinal transplantation. About the research overall: Recipients had transplants, and these were multivisceral, liver-intestinal, or isolated intestinal. Tacrolimus and steroids were given for around three years to all recipients after anti-thymocyte globulin induction.

CDR1 and CDR2 from the germline V gene are PRHDT and FYEKMQ (reference sequence). The CDR3 contains 16 residues. The V gene end was trimmed by 0 bases and the J gene end by 8 bases; junction bases not matched to a gene: 5. The TCR originated in a human donor who was the organ donor for an intestinal transplant. The sample here was unstimulated CD8+ T cells sorted from spleen or lymph node cells, taken before transplant. The J gene is TRBJ2-1, the V gene TRBV13, with 12 bases fitting TRBD1. The CDR3 DNA sequence: TGTGCCAGCAGCTTAGGCCCCGGGACAGGGGGCTATGAGCAGTTCTTC. Translating it yields CASSLGPGTGGYEQFF.